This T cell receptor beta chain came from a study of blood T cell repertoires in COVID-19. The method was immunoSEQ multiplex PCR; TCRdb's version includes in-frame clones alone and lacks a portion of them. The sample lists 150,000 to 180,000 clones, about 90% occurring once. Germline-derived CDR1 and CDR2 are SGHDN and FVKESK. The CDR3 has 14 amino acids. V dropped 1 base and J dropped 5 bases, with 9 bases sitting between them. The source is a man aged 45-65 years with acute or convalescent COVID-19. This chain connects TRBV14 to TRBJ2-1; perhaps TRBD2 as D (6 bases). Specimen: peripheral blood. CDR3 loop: CASSQGKRDNEQFF. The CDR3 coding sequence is TGTGCCAGCAGCCAAGGAAAGCGGGACAATGAGCAGTTCTTC.